Following are 2 T cell receptor beta chains from one sample sequenced in a study of type 1 regulatory T cells. Overall study results and limits: Compared with non-Tr1 cells, Tr1 cells showed a narrower TCR repertoire.

These receptors have no known antigen. One entry per CDR3 protein, called by TCRdb with MiXCR from the reads. Of some 71,000 distinct CDR3 sequences in the sample, less than 25% were seen once. The specimen sequenced was cultured type 1 regulatory T (Tr1) cells, either the whole culture or a sorted fraction (not recorded which). The receptors stem from a human donor in good health.

This rearrangement joins TRBV12-3 or TRBV12-4 to TRBJ2-1, with 10 nucleotides matching TRBD2. CDR3 length: 15 amino acids. V was clipped by 5 bases and J by 6 bases; unmatched bases: 7. The CDR3 is CASSNLAGAGNEQFF. The CDR3 region has the DNA TGTGCCAGCAGTAACCTAGCGGGAGCCGGCAATGAGCAGTTCTTC.

The V and J genes are TRBV19 and TRBJ2-1; 10 nucleotides match TRBD2. Germline CDR1 and CDR2: LNHDA and SQIVND (reference sequence). V was pared by 5 bases and J by 6 bases, with 13 bases of the junction left unmatched. The CDR3 runs to 17 residues. The chain's CDR3 is CASSLRVAGGLANEQFF. CDR3 DNA sequence: TGTGCCAGTAGTCTCCGGGTAGCGGGAGGTCTGGCCAATGAGCAGTTCTTC.